The 21 T cell receptor beta chains below all came from one sample that was sequenced in a study of blood T cell repertoires in COVID-19. The table came from immunoSEQ multiplex PCR; TCRdb's copy has only in-frame clones and leaves some out. The sample includes 100,000 to 150,000 clones, roughly 88% seen only once; the top ten take more than 2%. Sequencing was carried out using peripheral blood. The source of these receptors is a man between 65 and 80 years old with active COVID-19.

The chain is built from TRBV29-1 and TRBJ1-1, with D uncertain. This CDR3 contains 12 residues. CDR1 SQVTM and CDR2 ANQGSEA come from the germline V gene. V lost 6 bases and J lost 1, with 9 bases in between. In DNA form, the CDR3 reads TGCAGCGTAGCGCGGGGGAACACTGAAGCTTTCTTT. Protein sequence: CSVARGNTEAFF.

This chain connects TRBV7-2 to TRBJ2-2; 7 bases map to TRBD2. This CDR3 has 15 amino acids. The V segment lost 1 base and the J segment 4 bases; nucleotides outside the gene matches: 3. The V gene's germline CDR1 is SGHTA and CDR2 FQGNSA. CDR3 region: CASSLEAGPTGELFF. DNA of the CDR3: TGTGCCAGCAGCTTAGAAGCGGGACCCACCGGGGAGCTGTTTTTT.

The chain is built from TRBV6-2 or TRBV6-3 and TRBJ2-7; 9 bases fit TRBD2. Germline trimming cut 5 bases from V and 5 bases from J; bases unmatched to any gene: 7. The V gene's germline CDR1 is MNHEY and CDR2 SVGEGT. The length of the CDR3 is 14 residues. CDR3 residues: CASSGSAGGNEQYF. CDR3 nucleotide sequence: TGTGCCAGCAGTGGCTCAGCGGGAGGCAACGAGCAGTACTTC.

V and J are TRBV6-1 and TRBJ2-5; 9 bases line up with TRBD1. The CDR3 is made up of 15 amino acids. Germline CDR1 reads MNHNS; CDR2 reads SASEGT. V lost 0 bases and J lost 4; bases outside the gene matches: 3. CDR3 protein: CASSEAGTGSETQYF. The CDR3 region has the DNA TGTGCCAGCAGTGAAGCAGGGACAGGGTCAGAGACCCAGTACTTC.

The gene calls are TRBV28 and TRBJ1-2; possibly TRBD1 for D (6 bases). CDR1 is MDHEN, CDR2 SYDVKM, per germline. The CDR3 sequence is 14 residues long. Trimming cost V 5 bases and J 0 bases, with 10 bases left between them. CDR3 loop: CASSLTGTNYGYTF. CDR3 nucleotide sequence: TGTGCCAGCAGTCTTACAGGGACTAACTATGGCTACACCTTC.

The V gene is TRBV21-1, the J gene TRBJ2-1; the table's D call TRBD2 went unverified against the DNA. TRBV21-1 is an annotated pseudogene. The CDR3 runs to 15 residues. The CDR3 is CASMGSAGEANEQFF. Here the CDR3 DNA reads TGTGCCAGCATGGGGTCGGCGGGAGAAGCCAATGAGCAGTTCTTC.

The rearrangement uses TRBV15 and TRBJ2-7; D unresolved. Germline CDR1 is LNHNV and CDR2 is YYDKDF (reference sequence). CDR3 length equals 14 residues. V was cut by 0 bases and J by 1 base, with 7 bases left in between. The CDR3 region is CATSRDLSSYEQYF. The CDR3, as DNA: TGTGCCACCAGCAGAGACCTCAGTTCCTACGAGCAGTACTTC.

The chain combines TRBV27 with TRBJ1-2; 10 bases fit TRBD1. Unmatched junction bases numbered 8, after V lost 5 bases and J lost 5 bases. The CDR3 covers 15 residues. The germline CDR1 and CDR2 sequences are MNHEY and SMNVEV (reference sequence). As DNA, the CDR3 is TGTGCCAGCAGTGCGCCGGGACAGGGGTCTTATGGCTACACCTTC. Protein product: CASSAPGQGSYGYTF.

The rearrangement links TRBV19 to TRBJ2-3, with 7 bases aligning to TRBD1. Per germline, CDR1 LNHDA and CDR2 SQIVND (reference sequence). Trimming cost V 6 bases and J 2 bases; bases outside gene matches: 11. This CDR3 spans 16 amino acids. CDR3 sequence (DNA): TGTGCCAGTAGAATGGGTTGGGGACAGATCACAGATACGCAGTATTTT. This codes for CASRMGWGQITDTQYF. Full variable domain (missing parts from reference TRBV19 and TRBJ2-3): DGGITQSPKYLFRKEGQNVTLSCEQNLNHDAMYWYRQDPGQGLRLIYYSQIVNDFQKGDIAEGYSVSREKKESFPLTVTSAQKNPTAFYLCASRMGWGQITDTQYFGPGTRLTVL.

This chain connects TRBV7-9 to TRBJ2-7; the match to TRBD1 covers 8 bases. Germline CDR1 and CDR2: SEHNR and FQNEAQ (reference sequence). V gave up 6 bases and J gave up 2 bases; unmatched junction bases: 3. The CDR3 spans 13 residues. DNA for the CDR3: TGTGCCAGCAGTGACAGGGGAACCTACGAGCAGTACTTC. Its protein product is CASSDRGTYEQYF.

The chain couples TRBV6-1 to TRBJ2-1; possible D gene TRBD2, 6 bases. Trimming pared 3 bases from V and 5 bases from J, leaving 14 bases between. Germline assignment: CDR1 MNHNS and CDR2 SASEGT. The CDR3 is 15 residues long. CDR3 DNA sequence: TGTGCCAGCAGTGAGGAGGGAGCACCTAACAATGAGCAGTTCTTC. Protein sequence: CASSEEGAPNNEQFF.

Only one count was recorded for this clone. The chain is built from TRBV6-5 and TRBJ1-2; unclear D gene. This CDR3 is 12 amino acids long. Germline values: CDR1 MNHEY, CDR2 SVGAGI. Trimming pared 6 bases from V and 7 bases from J, leaving 12 bases between. The CDR3 region is CASRHGEAGYTF. The CDR3 DNA reads TGTGCCAGCAGACACGGGGAGGCTGGCTACACCTTC.

The chain is built from TRBV27 and TRBJ2-2; D gene unclear. Deletions cut 6 bases from V and 1 base from J, with 6 bases between. Germline loops: CDR1 MNHEY, CDR2 SMNVEV (reference sequence). The CDR3 has 13 residues. The CDR3 spells CASRAGNTGELFF. DNA of the CDR3: TGTGCCAGCAGGGCAGGGAACACCGGGGAGCTGTTTTTT.

Only one count was recorded for this clone. The V and J genes are TRBV30 and TRBJ1-2; possible D gene TRBD1, 6 bases. Trimming removed 3 bases at V and 2 bases at J, with 13 bases between. The CDR3 extends over 14 amino acids. Germline V gene lookup returns CDR1 GTSNPN and CDR2 SVGIG (reference sequence). CDR3 in amino acids: CAWSVGGGNYGYTF. In nucleotides, the CDR3 is TGTGCCTGGAGCGTAGGGGGGGGGAACTATGGCTACACCTTC.

This clone was counted once. The chain uses TRBV5-1 and TRBJ2-1; D possibly corresponds to TRBD2 (6 bases). Trimming took 2 bases from V and 1 from J, leaving 16 bases between them. The CDR3 totals 17 residues. The V gene's germline CDR1 is SGHRS and CDR2 YFSETQ. CDR3 sequence: CASSFGRLASSYNEQFF. CDR3 sequence (DNA): TGCGCCAGCAGCTTTGGCCGGCTAGCGTCATCCTACAATGAGCAGTTCTTC.

The chain combines TRBV5-1 with TRBJ1-3; D not certain. The CDR3 has 15 amino acids. From germline, CDR1 is SGHRS and CDR2 YFSETQ. Trimming cost V 4 bases and J 4 bases, with 15 bases left between them. The DNA for the CDR3 is TGCGCCAGCAGCCCTTCCGGTTCGTTCGGAAACACCATATATTTT. Protein product: CASSPSGSFGNTIYF. Based on the CDR3 plus reference TRBV5-1 and TRBJ1-3, the full variable domain is KAGVTQTPRYLIKTRGQQVTLSCSPISGHRSVSWYQQTPGQGLQFLFEYFSETQRNKGNFPGRFSGRQFSNSRSEMNVSTLELGDSALYLCASSPSGSFGNTIYFGEGSWLTVV.

The chain recombines TRBV14 with TRBJ1-6; no firm D call. Trimming stripped 0 bases from V and 8 bases from J, with 5 bases between. Germline V gives CDR1 SGHDN, CDR2 FVKESK. The CDR3 is 13 residues long. CDR3 coding DNA: TGTGCCAGCAGCCAAGATACTTATTCACCCCTCCACTTT. Its translation is CASSQDTYSPLHF.

The chain has TRBV6-1 and TRBJ1-5, with D maybe TRBD1 (5 bases). The CDR3 extends over 17 amino acids. Per germline, CDR1 MNHNS and CDR2 SASEGT. V gave up 2 bases and J gave up 2 bases, with 16 bases separating them. Here the CDR3 reads CASSERGRARGNQPQHF. CDR3 in DNA: TGTGCCAGCAGTGAAAGGGGAAGGGCCAGGGGCAATCAGCCCCAGCATTTT.

This chain uses TRBV6-2 or TRBV6-3 with TRBJ2-2, with TRBD2 identical over 9 bases. Per germline, CDR1 MNHEY and CDR2 SVGEGT. V shed 3 bases, J shed 4 bases, and the junction held 3 bases outside the gene matches. This CDR3 has 15 amino acids. CDR3 coding DNA: TGTGCCAGCAGTTATAGCGGGGGAGGCACCGGGGAGCTGTTTTTT. Translation gives CASSYSGGGTGELFF.

The rearrangement joins TRBV4-1 to TRBJ1-6; 10 nucleotides align to TRBD1. The CDR3 has 14 amino acids. Germline V CDR1 and CDR2: MGHRA, YSYEKL. Trimming at V came to 4 bases and at J to 7 bases, leaving 1 base not matched to a gene. CDR3 residues: CASSRQGANSPLHF. In DNA, the CDR3 is TGCGCCAGCAGCCGACAGGGGGCAAATTCACCCCTCCACTTT.

The chain uses TRBV27 and TRBJ1-6; 8 bases are a match to TRBD1. Germline loops: CDR1 MNHEY, CDR2 SMNVEV (reference sequence). J was trimmed by 6 bases and V by 6 bases; bases with no gene match: 1. This CDR3 spans 13 amino acids. The CDR3 DNA reads TGTGCCAGCAGAGACAGGGGTAATTCACCCCTCCACTTT. Its translation: CASRDRGNSPLHF.